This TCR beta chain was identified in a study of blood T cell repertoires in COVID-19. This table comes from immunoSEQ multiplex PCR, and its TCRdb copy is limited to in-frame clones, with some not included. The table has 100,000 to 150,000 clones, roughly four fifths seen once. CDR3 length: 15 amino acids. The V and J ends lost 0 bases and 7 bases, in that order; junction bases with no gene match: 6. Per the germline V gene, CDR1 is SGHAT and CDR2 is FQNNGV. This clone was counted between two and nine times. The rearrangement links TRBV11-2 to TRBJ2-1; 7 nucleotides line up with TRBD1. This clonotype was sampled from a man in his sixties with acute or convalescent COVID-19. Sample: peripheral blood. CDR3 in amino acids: CASSLEGGQFNEQFF. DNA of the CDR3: TGTGCCAGCAGCTTAGAAGGGGGACAGTTTAATGAGCAGTTCTTC. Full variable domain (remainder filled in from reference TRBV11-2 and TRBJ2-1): EAGVAQSPRYKIIEKRQSVAFWCNPISGHATLYWYQQILGQGPKLLIQFQNNGVVDDSQLPKDRFSAERLKGVDSTLKIQPAKLEDSAVYLCASSLEGGQFNEQFFGPGTRLTVL.